The TCR beta chain described here comes from a study of blood T cells in healthy people across ages. Study findings and constraints: Underestimates were what the diversity estimates from one million T cells were considered to be.

This clonotype was observed a few times. What it binds is not known. With a J-beta primer mix and a sample-barcoded 5' primer, a second PCR ran roughly 7 to 11 cycles. Each CDR3 protein is one row after TCRdb ran MiXCR on the 5' RACE reads. The table records about 590,000 distinct CDR3 sequences, approximately 30% of them present only once. This CDR3 contains 12 residues. Looked up from germline, CDR1 is LNHDA and CDR2 is SQIVND (reference sequence). Trimming removed 5 bases at V and 5 bases at J, with 10 bases between. This TCR was recovered from a woman older than 75 in good health. V usage is TRBV19 and J usage is TRBJ2-7, with D hard to call. The specimen sequenced was blood. CDR3 DNA sequence: TGTGCCAGTAGTCCCGGTCGGGACGAGCAGTACTTC. Its translation is CASSPGRDEQYF.